The next 28 T cell receptor beta chains were all read from a single sample in a study of T-cell memory formation after mild COVID-19. TCRdb passed the 5' RACE reads through MiXCR, listing each CDR3 protein once. The data hold around 300,000 distinct CDR3 sequences, with about a sixth observed a single time. Sequencing input: PBMCs or a T cell subset sorted from them (not recorded which). The source of these receptors is a man younger than 35 who had mild COVID-19 (a few samples of this study predate the infection). Cell type and time point are not known.

This clonotype was recorded a few times. This chain connects TRBV10-3 to TRBJ1-6, with 8 bases that match TRBD1. Unmatched junction bases numbered 18, after V lost 10 bases and J lost 10 bases. Germline V lookup: CDR1 ENHRY, CDR2 SYGVKD. The CDR3 covers 16 residues. CDR3 in amino acids: CATRAPSQGVESPLHF. CDR3 sequence (DNA): TGTGCCACCCGGGCCCCGTCACAGGGGGTAGAATCACCCCTCCACTTT.

This chain links TRBV18 with TRBJ1-5; no definite D call. The CDR3 spans 16 residues. Trimming pared 3 bases from V and 0 bases from J, leaving 12 bases between. Germline V gene data show CDR1 as KGHSH and CDR2 as LQKENI. The CDR3 protein is CASSPGIRYSNQPQHF. CDR3 DNA sequence: TGTGCCAGCTCACCGGGGATACGCTATAGCAATCAGCCCCAGCATTTT.

The sample holds many counts of this clonotype. The chain has TRBV28 and TRBJ1-2, with no clear D. This CDR3 comprises 13 residues. Looked up from germline, CDR1 is MDHEN and CDR2 is SYDVKM. V was pared by 3 bases and J by 5 bases, with 10 bases between. This chain's CDR3 is CASSFAQSYGYTF. Here the CDR3 DNA reads TGTGCCAGCAGTTTTGCACAGTCTTATGGCTACACCTTC.

This clonotype was recorded a few times. V usage is TRBV6-1 and J usage is TRBJ1-3; TRBD1 matches at 10 bases. Germline lookup yields CDR1 MNHNS and CDR2 SASEGT. The CDR3 extends over 16 amino acids. The J segment lost 0 bases and the V segment lost 7 bases, leaving 6 bases of the junction unmatched. Here the CDR3 DNA reads TGTGCCAGCAAATATCGGACAGGGGGCTCTGGAAACACCATATATTTT. Protein sequence: CASKYRTGGSGNTIYF.

The chain joins TRBV4-3 to TRBJ1-4; D perhaps matches TRBD1 (6 bases). The CDR3 has 15 amino acids. CDR1 and CDR2 (germline): LGHNA, YSLEER. V lost 0 bases, J lost 8 bases, and 13 bases lay in between. CDR3 sequence reads: CASSQDLGGEEKLFF. CDR3 DNA sequence: TGCGCCAGCAGCCAAGATTTAGGGGGAGAGGAAAAACTGTTTTTT.

V is TRBV20-1 and J is TRBJ1-5; D is undetermined. The CDR3 loop spans 12 amino acids. Between the trimmed V and J ends, which lost 6 bases and 9 bases, there was a span of 15 bases. Germline V gives CDR1 DFQATT, CDR2 SNEGSKA (reference sequence). CDR3: CSAIRGTGPQHF. The CDR3 coding sequence is TGCAGTGCAATTCGCGGAACGGGGCCCCAGCATTTT.

The table lists this clonotype with a few counts. The chain has TRBV28 and TRBJ1-4; D gene unclear. The ends were cut back, 6 bases at V and 8 bases at J, with 22 bases in the middle. CDR1 and CDR2 from the germline V gene are MDHEN and SYDVKM. The length of the CDR3 is 16 residues. Written as DNA, the CDR3 is TGTGCCAGCAGATACGCCGGTGAGCGCTTGGGGGAAAAACTGTTTTTT. It codes for CASRYAGERLGEKLFF. Full variable domain (missing parts from reference TRBV28 and TRBJ1-4): DVKVTQSSRYLVKRTGEKVFLECVQDMDHENMFWYRQDPGLGLRLIYFSYDVKMKEKGDIPEGYSVSREKKERFSLILESASTNQTSMYLCASRYAGERLGEKLFFGSGTQLSVL.

CDR3 loop: CASSLNRGLGQPQHF. The DNA for the CDR3 is TGTGCCAGCAGCTTAAACAGGGGGCTAGGTCAGCCCCAGCATTTT. V and J are TRBV7-2 and TRBJ1-5, with 9 bases matching TRBD1. V lost 2 bases, J lost 6 bases, and 5 bases stayed unmatched. Germline CDR1 reads SGHTA; CDR2 reads FQGNSA. The CDR3 covers 15 residues.

This clonotype was recorded a few times. CDR3 amino acids: CASSLGGEDQPQHF. CDR3 nucleotides: TGCGCCAGCAGCTTGGGCGGGGAGGATCAGCCCCAGCATTTT. The chain couples TRBV5-1 to TRBJ1-5; D gene uncertain. Deletions cut 0 bases from V and 5 bases from J, with 9 bases between. This CDR3 region has 14 residues. Germline V gene data show CDR1 as SGHRS and CDR2 as YFSETQ.

Only a few counts were recorded for this clonotype. J is TRBJ2-2 and V is TRBV27, with no clear D. CDR1 and CDR2 (germline): MNHEY, SMNVEV (reference sequence). The CDR3 totals 12 residues. Trimming pared 6 bases from V and 7 bases from J, leaving 9 bases between. The CDR3, as DNA: TGTGCCAGCAGCCGCCCCCACGGGGAGCTGTTTTTT. It specifies CASSRPHGELFF.

The chain joins TRBV18 to TRBJ1-1; D unresolved. This CDR3 has 16 residues. In germline, CDR1 is KGHSH, CDR2 LQKENI. Trimming cost V 4 bases and J 1 base, with 16 bases left between them. The CDR3 bases are TGTGCCAGCTCACTGAGGTCCCCCGGCCAGAACACTGAAGCTTTCTTT. Amino acid sequence: CASSLRSPGQNTEAFF.

This clonotype turned up a few times. The V gene is TRBV25-1, the J gene TRBJ2-1, with a weak D call TRBD2 (6 bases). CDR3 size: 12 residues. Germline CDR1 reads MGHDK; CDR2 reads SYGVNS. Trimming removed 7 bases from V and 10 bases from J, with 14 bases in between. CDR3 sequence (DNA): TGTGCCAGCATTGGGGGGTCCGCGGAGCAGTTCTTC. Translated, it gives CASIGGSAEQFF. Filled out from reference TRBV25-1 and TRBJ2-1, the complete variable domain reads EADIYQTPRYLVIGTGKKITLECSQTMGHDKMYWYQQDPGMELHLIHYSYGVNSTEKGDLSSESTVSRIRTEHFPLTLESARPSHTSQYLCASIGGSAEQFFGPGTRLTVL.

V and J are TRBV5-1 and TRBJ2-2; 7 bases fit TRBD2. The CDR3 has 16 residues. The junction had 5 bases not matched to a gene; V was cut back by 3 bases and J by 0 bases. Germline V gene data show CDR1 as SGHRS and CDR2 as YFSETQ. The CDR3 DNA sequence: TGCGCCAGCAGCTCCGGACTAGTCGCGAACACCGGGGAGCTGTTTTTT. It specifies CASSSGLVANTGELFF.

This clonotype has just a few counts. The rearrangement links TRBV11-2 to TRBJ2-5; D perhaps matches TRBD1 (6 bases). This CDR3 contains 15 residues. Germline lookup yields CDR1 SGHAT and CDR2 FQNNGV. The V end lost 5 bases, the J end lost 1 base, and 14 bases lay between the germline ends. The CDR3 region is CASSPTLDSQETQYF. CDR3 sequence (DNA): TGTGCCAGCAGCCCCACCCTGGACAGCCAAGAGACCCAGTACTTC.

The gene calls are TRBV20-1 and TRBJ1-5; no firm D call. The CDR3 runs to 14 residues. CDR1 is DFQATT and CDR2 is SNEGSKA in the germline V gene (reference sequence). V lost 4 bases and J lost 3, with 13 bases in between. The CDR3 region has the DNA TGCAGTGCTATGGACGCAAGTTACAATCAGCCCCAGCATTTT. This sequence encodes CSAMDASYNQPQHF.

The V call is TRBV5-5, the J call TRBJ2-7; D is unclear. V shed 3 bases and J shed 3 bases, with 16 bases lying between them. CDR3 length: 15 amino acids. CDR1 and CDR2 from the germline V gene are SGHKS and YYEKEE (reference sequence). CDR3 bases: TGTGCCAGCAGCTCAGTCGCGGAGCTCAACTACGAGCAGTACTTC. It yields the protein CASSSVAELNYEQYF.

The chain uses TRBV12-3 or TRBV12-4 and TRBJ1-1; the D gene is possibly TRBD1 (6 bases). CDR3 size: 15 residues. V lost 7 bases and J 1 base, leaving 16 bases between the germline ends. CDR3 nucleotides: TGTGCCAGCACCCCCCTGGGGGCCGGGAACACTGAAGCTTTCTTT. Translating it yields CASTPLGAGNTEAFF.

This clonotype has a handful of counts. The chain combines TRBV5-1 with TRBJ2-3; D call uncertain. V lost 0 bases to trimming and J lost 5 bases, with 7 bases between them. The CDR3 sequence is 13 residues long. CDR1 is SGHRS and CDR2 is YFSETQ in the germline V gene. The CDR3 DNA is TGCGCCAGCAGCTTGGAATTTGTAGATACGCAGTATTTT. Translation gives CASSLEFVDTQYF. The full variable domain, its missing parts supplied by reference TRBV5-1 and TRBJ2-3, is KAGVTQTPRYLIKTRGQQVTLSCSPISGHRSVSWYQQTPGQGLQFLFEYFSETQRNKGNFPGRFSGRQFSNSRSEMNVSTLELGDSALYLCASSLEFVDTQYFGPGTRLTVL.

This clonotype was seen more than once but under ten times. This chain connects TRBV28 to TRBJ2-3; D might be TRBD2 (7 bases). This CDR3 is built from 16 residues. In germline, CDR1 is MDHEN, CDR2 SYDVKM. Trimming cost V 7 bases and J 2 bases, with 19 bases left between them. The CDR3 region is CASIPEGGTYTDTQYF. DNA for the CDR3: TGTGCCAGCATACCCGAGGGGGGGACTTACACAGATACGCAGTATTTT.

This clonotype was found a few times. The V gene is TRBV4-3, the J gene TRBJ2-2; tentatively, D is TRBD1 or TRBD2 (6 bases each). V was pared by 4 bases and J by 5 bases, with 14 bases between. There are 15 residues in the CDR3. CDR1 and CDR2 from the germline V gene are LGHNA and YSLEER. CDR3 coding DNA: TGCGCCAGCAGCCCGGGGGCCATTAGGACCGGGGAGCTGTTTTTT. Amino acids: CASSPGAIRTGELFF.

This clonotype came up a few times. The CDR3 bases are TGCGCCAGCAGCTCGTGGGAAGACCGGGGGACTAGCGGGGGCCTAACAGATACGCAGTATTTT. Translated, it gives CASSSWEDRGTSGGLTDTQYF. J is TRBJ2-3 and V is TRBV5-1; TRBD2 matches at 14 bases. The CDR3 contains 21 residues. Germline loops: CDR1 SGHRS, CDR2 YFSETQ. V trimming: 3 bases; J trimming: 3 bases; junction bases outside the gene matches: 18.

The rearrangement links TRBV4-1 to TRBJ1-4; D gene ambiguous. The CDR3 consists of 13 residues. Deletions cut 8 bases from V and 5 bases from J, with 12 bases between. The germline CDR1 and CDR2 sequences are MGHRA and YSYEKL. In DNA form, the CDR3 reads TGCGCCAGCGGAAGGACGGGGAATGAAAAACTGTTTTTT. This codes for CASGRTGNEKLFF.

The chain links TRBV7-6 to TRBJ2-1; no reliable D call. This CDR3 contains 13 residues. CDR1 is SGHVS and CDR2 is FNYEAQ in the germline V gene. Trimming removed 4 bases at V and 5 bases at J, with 9 bases between. The CDR3 DNA follows: TGTGCCAGCAGCTATACAGAAGACAATGAGCAGTTCTTC. Protein: CASSYTEDNEQFF.

This sequence joins TRBV6-5 and TRBJ2-3, with 11 bases matching TRBD2. Germline CDR1 reads MNHEY; CDR2 reads SVGAGI. After removal of 6 bases from V and 4 bases from J, the junction contained 3 bases not matched to a gene. This CDR3 comprises 14 residues. This chain's CDR3 is CASSEGLAADTQYF. The CDR3 region has the DNA TGTGCCAGCAGCGAGGGACTAGCGGCAGATACGCAGTATTTT.

A few counts support this clonotype. CDR3 DNA sequence: TGTGCCAGCAGTTACAGCGCGGGGATAGGAGAGACCCAGTACTTC. This sequence encodes CASSYSAGIGETQYF. The chain is built from TRBV6-2 or TRBV6-3 and TRBJ2-5; D is perhaps TRBD2 (6 bases). The CDR3 length is 15 residues. Trimming cost V 2 bases and J 4 bases, with 14 bases left between them. Per germline, CDR1 MNHEY and CDR2 SVGEGT.

This clonotype was seen a handful of times. The chain combines TRBV6-1 with TRBJ2-4; possible D gene TRBD1, 6 bases. Germline CDR1 MNHNS, CDR2 SASEGT. V gave up 7 bases and J gave up 1 base, with 17 bases separating them. CDR3 length: 16 residues. CDR3 protein: CASTYQGLVAKNIQYF. The CDR3 DNA reads TGTGCCAGCACGTACCAGGGGTTAGTTGCCAAAAACATTCAGTACTTC.

This chain links TRBV19 with TRBJ2-7, with 8 bases aligning to TRBD1. V was clipped by 3 bases and J by 4 bases; unmatched bases: 5. Per germline, CDR1 LNHDA and CDR2 SQIVND (reference sequence). There are 14 residues in the CDR3. The chain's CDR3 is CASSIKGQAYEQYF. The CDR3 DNA sequence: TGTGCCAGTAGTATCAAGGGACAGGCGTACGAGCAGTACTTC.

The chain has TRBV6-2 or TRBV6-3 and TRBJ1-2, with D uncertain. The CDR3 is made up of 16 amino acids. Trimming removed 6 bases at V and 2 bases at J, with 19 bases between. The V gene's germline CDR1 is MNHEY and CDR2 SVGEGT. In nucleotides, the CDR3 is TGTGCCAGCAGACCCCTTTTGGACCGACCCAACTATGGCTACACCTTC. Amino acids: CASRPLLDRPNYGYTF.